This is a list of T cell receptor beta chains from one sample in a study of T-cell reconstitution after alpha-beta-depleted transplantation in children. TCRdb processed the PCR reads anew with MiXCR; each CDR3 protein has one entry. The profile covers around 370,000 distinct CDR3 sequences, with around a tenth appearing a single time and 2% to 3% taken by the ten largest. This specimen consisted of PBMCs from the stem cell graft donor, obtained from the stem cell graft. These receptor sequences come from a human donor who donated a stem cell graft to a child with acute lymphoblastic leukemia. Each CDR3 is given with its conserved first and last residue. D genes are given only for firm matches. Expanded clones are given a class, and other clones once, few, many or no size at all.

d_gene: -; abundance: few; v_gene: TRBV7-9; j_gene: TRBJ2-3; CDR3aa: CASQPTGIITDTQYF; CDR3nt: TGTGCCAGCCAGCCCACAGGGATTATAACAGATACGCAGTATTTT
d_gene: -; abundance: -; v_gene: TRBV28; j_gene: TRBJ2-1; CDR3aa: CASSISGGPALDNEQFF; CDR3nt: TGTGCCAGCAGTATTTCCGGAGGCCCCGCGTTAGACAATGAGCAGTTCTTC
d_gene: TRBD2; abundance: -; v_gene: TRBV4-3; j_gene: TRBJ2-3; CDR3aa: CASSQEVASGREADTQYF; CDR3nt: TGCGCCAGCAGCCAAGAGGTGGCTAGCGGGAGGGAGGCAGATACGCAGTATTTT
d_gene: -; abundance: -; v_gene: TRBV5-1; j_gene: TRBJ2-7; CDR3aa: CASSLRGPSYEQYF; CDR3nt: TGCGCCAGCAGCTTAAGGGGCCCCTCCTACGAGCAGTACTTC
d_gene: -; abundance: few; v_gene: TRBV21-1; j_gene: TRBJ1-1; CDR3aa: CASSFHRGNTEAFF; CDR3nt: TGTGCCAGCAGCTTTCACAGGGGAAACACTGAAGCTTTCTTT
d_gene: -; abundance: -; v_gene: TRBV2; j_gene: TRBJ2-3; CDR3aa: CAGGNRDISTDTQYF; CDR3nt: TGTGCCGGGGGGAACCGGGACATATCCACAGATACGCAGTATTTT
d_gene: TRBD2; abundance: many; v_gene: TRBV20-1; j_gene: TRBJ2-1; CDR3aa: CSAPEGLAGNEQFF; CDR3nt: TGCAGTGCTCCCGAGGGACTAGCGGGCAATGAGCAGTTCTTC
d_gene: -; abundance: -; v_gene: TRBV5-4; j_gene: TRBJ2-3; CDR3aa: CASSFGRDTRYF; CDR3nt: TGTGCCAGCAGCTTTGGACGGGATACGCGGTATTTT
d_gene: -; abundance: few; v_gene: TRBV7-3; j_gene: TRBJ2-2; CDR3aa: CASSLIAPGELFF; CDR3nt: TGTGCCAGCAGCTTAATAGCGCCCGGGGAGCTGTTTTTT
d_gene: -; abundance: -; v_gene: TRBV13; j_gene: TRBJ2-7; CDR3aa: CASSPQRAGKSYEQYF; CDR3nt: TGTGCCAGCAGCCCCCAAAGGGCAGGGAAGAGCTACGAGCAGTACTTC
d_gene: TRBD1; abundance: many; v_gene: TRBV12-3/TRBV12-4; j_gene: TRBJ2-1; CDR3aa: CASRPRTGGTKSYNEQFF; CDR3nt: TGTGCCAGCAGACCTAGGACAGGGGGCACCAAATCCTACAATGAGCAGTTCTTC
d_gene: -; abundance: few; v_gene: TRBV12-3/TRBV12-4; j_gene: TRBJ1-6; CDR3aa: CASSSAGAYNSPLHF; CDR3nt: TGTGCCAGCAGTTCCGCAGGGGCCTATAATTCACCCCTCCACTTT
d_gene: -; abundance: few; v_gene: TRBV20-1; j_gene: TRBJ2-6; CDR3aa: CSADTWTDSGANVLTF; CDR3nt: TGCAGTGCTGACACATGGACGGACTCTGGGGCCAACGTCCTGACTTTC
d_gene: -; abundance: -; v_gene: TRBV29-1; j_gene: TRBJ2-7; CDR3aa: CSEPGTDSYEQYF; CDR3nt: TGCAGCGAGCCCGGGACTGACTCCTACGAGCAGTACTTC
d_gene: -; abundance: few; v_gene: TRBV5-1; j_gene: TRBJ1-3; CDR3aa: CASSSSAGNTIYF; CDR3nt: TGCGCCAGCAGCTCGTCGGCTGGAAACACCATATATTTT
d_gene: -; abundance: few; v_gene: TRBV5-1; j_gene: TRBJ2-3; CDR3aa: CASSRIGTFTDTQYF; CDR3nt: TGCGCCAGCAGCAGGATCGGGACTTTCACAGATACGCAGTATTTT
d_gene: -; abundance: few; v_gene: TRBV7-9; j_gene: TRBJ2-2; CDR3aa: CASSAGQNTGELFF; CDR3nt: TGTGCCAGCAGCGCCGGACAGAACACCGGGGAGCTGTTTTTT
d_gene: TRBD2; abundance: -; v_gene: TRBV9; j_gene: TRBJ2-3; CDR3aa: CASSVGTSGRGGTDTQYF; CDR3nt: TGTGCCAGCAGCGTGGGGACTAGCGGGAGAGGGGGCACAGATACGCAGTATTTT
d_gene: -; abundance: few; v_gene: TRBV29-1; j_gene: TRBJ2-1; CDR3aa: CSVDRGRGEQFF; CDR3nt: TGCAGCGTTGACAGGGGTAGGGGTGAGCAGTTCTTC
d_gene: -; abundance: few; v_gene: TRBV7-9; j_gene: TRBJ2-1; CDR3aa: CASSLTPGGRDNEQFF; CDR3nt: TGTGCCAGCAGCTTAACCCCTGGGGGCAGGGATAATGAGCAGTTCTTC
d_gene: TRBD2; abundance: few; v_gene: TRBV12-3/TRBV12-4; j_gene: TRBJ2-5; CDR3aa: CASTALGRERETQYF; CDR3nt: TGTGCCTCCACGGCCCTGGGGCGGGAGCGGGAGACCCAGTACTTC
d_gene: -; abundance: many; v_gene: TRBV19; j_gene: TRBJ1-1; CDR3aa: CASSIGHRPNTEAFF; CDR3nt: TGTGCCAGTAGTATAGGGCACAGGCCGAACACTGAAGCTTTCTTT
d_gene: TRBD1; abundance: few; v_gene: TRBV4-3; j_gene: TRBJ1-5; CDR3aa: CASSQIWTGGSSGPQHF; CDR3nt: TGCGCCAGCAGCCAAATCTGGACAGGGGGTTCTTCAGGGCCCCAGCATTTT
d_gene: -; abundance: -; v_gene: TRBV30; j_gene: TRBJ1-2; CDR3aa: CAWSALGGRFGYTF; CDR3nt: TGTGCCTGGAGTGCGCTCGGGGGTCGGTTTGGCTACACCTTC
d_gene: -; abundance: many; v_gene: TRBV5-1; j_gene: TRBJ2-2; CDR3aa: CASSLVSLGDRMSTGELFF; CDR3nt: TGCGCCAGCAGCCTGGTCTCTCTAGGCGACAGGATGAGCACCGGGGAGCTGTTTTTT
d_gene: -; abundance: -; v_gene: TRBV28; j_gene: TRBJ2-3; CDR3aa: CASSLLQANTQYF; CDR3nt: TGTGCCAGCAGTTTACTCCAGGCAAATACGCAGTATTTT
d_gene: -; abundance: -; v_gene: TRBV12-3/TRBV12-4; j_gene: TRBJ2-5; CDR3aa: CVSSFWSGQETQYF; CDR3nt: TGTGTCAGCAGTTTTTGGAGCGGCCAAGAGACCCAGTACTTC
d_gene: -; abundance: many; v_gene: TRBV7-2; j_gene: TRBJ2-7; CDR3aa: CASSLGPDPSYEQYF; CDR3nt: TGTGCCAGCAGCTTAGGGCCCGACCCTTCCTACGAGCAGTACTTC
d_gene: -; abundance: -; v_gene: TRBV4-3; j_gene: TRBJ2-1; CDR3aa: CASSQDTGGGWNNEQFF; CDR3nt: TGCGCCAGCAGCCAAGATACGGGGGGCGGGTGGAACAATGAGCAGTTCTTC
d_gene: TRBD2; abundance: -; v_gene: TRBV2; j_gene: TRBJ2-1; CDR3aa: CASTEAGGYNEQFF; CDR3nt: TGTGCCAGCACCGAAGCGGGAGGGTACAATGAGCAGTTCTTC
d_gene: TRBD2; abundance: few; v_gene: TRBV11-1; j_gene: TRBJ2-7; CDR3aa: CASSSSEGLAGGLYEQYF; CDR3nt: TGTGCCAGCAGCTCCTCGGAGGGACTAGCGGGGGGACTCTACGAGCAGTACTTC
d_gene: TRBD2; abundance: many; v_gene: TRBV4-1; j_gene: TRBJ2-2; CDR3aa: CASSQEWTSGLANTGELFF; CDR3nt: TGCGCCAGCAGCCAAGAATGGACTAGCGGGCTTGCGAACACCGGGGAGCTGTTTTTT
d_gene: TRBD1; abundance: few; v_gene: TRBV4-2; j_gene: TRBJ2-7; CDR3aa: CASSQDPTGDEQYF; CDR3nt: TGTGCCAGCAGCCAAGACCCGACAGGGGACGAGCAGTACTTC
d_gene: TRBD2; abundance: -; v_gene: TRBV12-3/TRBV12-4; j_gene: TRBJ2-7; CDR3aa: CASSRLAGGSHEQYF; CDR3nt: TGTGCCAGCAGCCGTCTAGCGGGAGGGTCCCACGAGCAGTACTTC
d_gene: TRBD1; abundance: -; v_gene: TRBV6-2/TRBV6-3; j_gene: TRBJ2-7; CDR3aa: CASSSRQGVYEQYF; CDR3nt: TGTGCCAGCAGCTCCCGACAGGGCGTCTACGAGCAGTACTTC
d_gene: -; abundance: few; v_gene: TRBV12-3/TRBV12-4; j_gene: TRBJ1-5; CDR3aa: CASSPTKTPGQHF; CDR3nt: TGTGCCAGCAGTCCGACAAAAACGCCGGGACAACATTTT